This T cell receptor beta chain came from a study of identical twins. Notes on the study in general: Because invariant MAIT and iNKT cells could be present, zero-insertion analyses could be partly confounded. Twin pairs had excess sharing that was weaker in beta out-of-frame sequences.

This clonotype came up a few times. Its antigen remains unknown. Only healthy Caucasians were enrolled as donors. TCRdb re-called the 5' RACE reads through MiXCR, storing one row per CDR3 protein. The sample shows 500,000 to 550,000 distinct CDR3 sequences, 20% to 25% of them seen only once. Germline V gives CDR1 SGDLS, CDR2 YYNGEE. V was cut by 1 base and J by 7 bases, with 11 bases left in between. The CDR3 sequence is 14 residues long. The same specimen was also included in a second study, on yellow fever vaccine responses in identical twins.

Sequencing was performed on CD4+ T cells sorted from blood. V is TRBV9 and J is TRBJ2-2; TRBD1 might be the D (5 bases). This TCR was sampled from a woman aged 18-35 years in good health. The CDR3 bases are TGTGCCAGCAGCGTATCTTTCAGGGACGGGGAGCTGTTTTTT. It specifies CASSVSFRDGELFF. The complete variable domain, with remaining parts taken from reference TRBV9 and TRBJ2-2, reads DSGVTQTPKHLITATGQRVTLRCSPRSGDLSVYWYQQSLDQGLQFLIQYYNGEERAKGNILERFSAQQFPDLHSELNLSSLELGDSALYFCASSVSFRDGELFFGEGSRLTVL.